Below are 18 T cell receptor beta chains sequenced from a single sample in a study of T cell repertoires in cytomegalovirus infection. TCRdb processed the reads anew with MiXCR; each CDR3 protein has one entry. The sample holds about 320,000 distinct CDR3 sequences, over 7.5% seen once. The sample was PBMCs. These receptors were taken from a human donor in good health (CMV status not recorded). Some clones in this sample may be carry-over from other donors' samples.

This clonotype was seen at least ten times. The genes are TRBV7-2 and TRBJ2-5, with D tentatively TRBD2 (6 bases). V lost 7 bases, J lost 5 bases, and 23 bases lay in between. The CDR3 spans 16 residues. Germline values: CDR1 SGHTA, CDR2 FQGNSA. In nucleotides, the CDR3 is TGTGCCAGCATGGATTGGGGTAGCGGCTTAGGGGAGACCCAGTACTTC. This codes for CASMDWGSGLGETQYF.

This clonotype was counted ten times or more. The genes are TRBV24-1 and TRBJ2-1, with 11 nucleotides matching TRBD1. The V and J ends lost 2 bases and 7 bases, in that order; junction bases with no gene match: 3. The germline CDR1 and CDR2 sequences are KGHDR and SFDVKD. The CDR3 covers 15 residues. As DNA, the CDR3 is TGTGCCACCAGTGATTCGGGACAGGGGGTGAATGAGCAGTTCTTC. It codes for CATSDSGQGVNEQFF.

A few counts support this clonotype. The V and J genes are TRBV20-1 and TRBJ1-3, with D tentatively TRBD1 (5 bases). Germline-derived CDR1 and CDR2 are DFQATT and SNEGSKA (reference sequence). The CDR3 consists of 14 residues. The V end lost 5 bases, the J end lost 4 bases, and 15 bases lay between the germline ends. The CDR3: CSAEIRGGGNTIYF. In DNA, the CDR3 is TGCAGTGCTGAAATCCGCGGGGGGGGAAACACCATATATTTT.

The rearrangement uses TRBV20-1 and TRBJ2-6, with D perhaps matching TRBD1 (6 bases). CDR3 size: 15 residues. Deletions cut 5 bases from V and 1 base from J, with 12 bases between. The germline gives CDR1 DFQATT, CDR2 SNEGSKA (reference sequence). CDR3 in amino acids: CSARTEQSGANVLTF. CDR3 DNA: TGCAGTGCTCGGACAGAACAATCTGGGGCCAACGTCCTGACTTTC.

This clonotype occurred many times. This chain connects TRBV7-2 to TRBJ2-2; D is ambiguous. CDR1 is SGHTA and CDR2 is FQGNSA in the germline V gene. The CDR3 covers 12 residues. The V end lost 0 bases, the J end lost 7 bases, and 3 bases lay between the germline ends. The CDR3 sequence: CASSLALGELFF. The CDR3 DNA sequence: TGTGCCAGCAGCTTAGCGCTCGGGGAGCTGTTTTTT.

CDR3 coding DNA: TGCGCCAGCAGCCAAGAGAGATCGGATACGCAGTATTTT. This gives the protein CASSQERSDTQYF. The chain employs TRBV4-3 and TRBJ2-3; D is uncertain. CDR1 and CDR2 (germline): LGHNA, YSLEER. V was shortened by 0 bases and J by 6 bases, with 7 bases between the two germline ends. This CDR3 is built from 13 residues.

This clonotype was counted only a few times. The chain links TRBV12-3 or TRBV12-4 to TRBJ1-5; TRBD1 might be the D (6 bases). The CDR3 has 15 residues. Trimming took 6 bases from V and 3 from J, leaving 15 bases between them. This CDR3 reads CASRLQGLNNQPQHF. CDR3 nucleotide sequence: TGTGCCAGCAGGTTACAGGGTCTAAACAATCAGCCCCAGCATTTT.

This clonotype was counted a few times. The chain joins TRBV20-1 to TRBJ1-1; the D is unclear. V was trimmed by 6 bases and J by 0 bases, leaving 17 bases between them. From germline, CDR1 is DFQATT and CDR2 SNEGSKA (reference sequence). This CDR3 is 15 amino acids long. CDR3 residues: CSATAPNPVNTEAFF. As DNA, the CDR3 is TGCAGTGCAACCGCCCCCAACCCAGTGAACACTGAAGCTTTCTTT.

This clonotype was counted many times. As DNA, the CDR3 is TGTGCCAGCAGTTTGGGTAGGACCGACACCGGGGAGCTGTTTTTT. It specifies CASSLGRTDTGELFF. V is TRBV12-3 or TRBV12-4 and J is TRBJ2-2; D call uncertain. CDR3 size: 15 residues. Trimming took 3 bases from V and 3 from J, leaving 11 bases between them.

At least ten counts were recorded for this clonotype. The chain carries TRBV12-5 and TRBJ1-5; D may be TRBD1 (5 bases). The CDR3 totals 19 residues. The V end was cut by 2 bases, the J end by 2 bases, with 22 bases between. Germline-derived CDR1 and CDR2 are LGHNT and FRNRAP. CDR3: CASGLIRDGEVLGNQPQHF. The CDR3 DNA reads TGTGCTAGTGGTTTGATACGGGACGGCGAAGTATTGGGCAATCAGCCCCAGCATTTT. The full variable domain, rest sourced from reference TRBV12-5 and TRBJ1-5, is DARVTQTPRHKVTEMGQEVTMRCQPILGHNTVFWYRQTMMQGLELLAYFRNRAPLDDSGMPKDRFSAEMPDATLATLKIQPSEPRDSAVYFCASGLIRDGEVLGNQPQHFGDGTRLSIL.

The chain employs TRBV4-1 and TRBJ1-4; no clear D. Germline lookup yields CDR1 MGHRA and CDR2 YSYEKL. The V end was cut by 3 bases, the J end by 8 bases, with 16 bases between. This CDR3 has 15 residues. This CDR3 is CASSHSRGRYEKLFF. In DNA, the CDR3 is TGCGCCAGCAGCCATTCCCGTGGTCGATACGAAAAACTGTTTTTT.

This clonotype was observed many times. The chain combines TRBV7-9 with TRBJ2-7; 11 bases line up with TRBD2. Germline values: CDR1 SEHNR, CDR2 FQNEAQ (reference sequence). Trimming cost V 4 bases and J 3 bases; bases outside gene matches: 8. This CDR3 spans 16 amino acids. The CDR3 bases are TGTGCCAGCAGCTACCCAACTAGCGGGAGAGACTACGAGCAGTACTTC. This codes for CASSYPTSGRDYEQYF.

There are many counts of this clonotype. This rearrangement joins TRBV7-2 to TRBJ2-2; D is unresolved. Trimming took off 1 base at V and 3 bases at J, with 3 bases between the two ends. Germline V gene sequence: CDR1 SGHTA, CDR2 FQGNSA. This CDR3 has 13 amino acids. The CDR3 sequence is CASSLEDTGELFF. The DNA of the CDR3 is TGTGCCAGCAGCTTAGAAGACACCGGGGAGCTGTTTTTT. The whole variable domain, remainder taken from reference TRBV7-2 and TRBJ2-2, is GAGVSQSPSNKVTEKGKDVELRCDPISGHTALYWYRQSLGQGLEFLIYFQGNSAPDKSGLPSDRFSAERTGGSVSTLTIQRTQQEDSAVYLCASSLEDTGELFFGEGSRLTVL.

Ten or more counts support this clonotype. This rearrangement joins TRBV6-1 to TRBJ1-3; the match to TRBD1 covers 9 bases. CDR1 MNHNS and CDR2 SASEGT come from the germline V gene. The V gene end was trimmed by 5 bases and the J gene end by 4 bases; junction bases not matched to a gene: 6. The CDR3 runs 15 residues. DNA of the CDR3: TGTGCCAGCAGTCACACAGGGGGCTGGGGAAACACCATATATTTT. Translation gives CASSHTGGWGNTIYF.

The chain joins TRBV12-3 or TRBV12-4 to TRBJ1-2; the match to TRBD1 covers 7 bases. The CDR3 is 14 residues long. After removal of 8 bases from V and 4 bases from J, the junction contained 10 bases not matched to a gene. In DNA form, the CDR3 reads TGTGCCAGCGGTCCAGGGACAGTCCTCTATGGCTACACCTTC. It encodes CASGPGTVLYGYTF.

The V gene is TRBV7-9, the J gene TRBJ2-4, with 16 bases aligning to TRBD2. This CDR3 spans 16 amino acids. With 4 bases clipped from V and 9 bases from J, the junction kept 6 bases outside the gene matches. CDR1 SEHNR and CDR2 FQNEAQ come from the germline V gene (reference sequence). CDR3 bases: TGTGCCAGCAGCTCGGCCGGGACTAGCGGGAGGGGCATTCAGTACTTC. This encodes CASSSAGTSGRGIQYF.

This clonotype has a handful of counts. The J gene is TRBJ2-1, the V gene TRBV4-1; no clear D. With 0 bases removed from V and 4 bases from J, the gap between germline ends came to 10 bases. This CDR3 is built from 15 residues. From germline, CDR1 is MGHRA and CDR2 YSYEKL. This CDR3 is CASSQDRWPYNEQFF. CDR3 coding DNA: TGCGCCAGCAGCCAAGATCGGTGGCCTTACAATGAGCAGTTCTTC.

This clonotype was seen a few times. This sequence joins TRBV6-1 and TRBJ2-7, with D possibly matching TRBD1 (6 bases). V was cut by 3 bases and J by 0 bases, with 12 bases left in between. From germline, CDR1 is MNHNS and CDR2 SASEGT. The CDR3 loop spans 15 amino acids. The CDR3: CASSDQGGYSYEQYF. The CDR3 DNA follows: TGTGCCAGCAGTGATCAAGGGGGTTACTCCTACGAGCAGTACTTC.